These 14 T cell receptor beta chains originate from one sample sequenced in a study of cytomegalovirus exposure and HLA in healthy donors. Profiling relied on immunoSEQ multiplex PCR, and the TCRdb table lists in-frame clones only, not all of them. The table has 50,000 or so clones, nearly 95% seen once. Specimen: PBMCs. The receptors originated from a woman aged 18-30 years in good health and CMV-seropositive.

This chain links TRBV27 with TRBJ2-1; 11 positions match TRBD2. This CDR3 contains 15 residues. Germline assignment: CDR1 MNHEY and CDR2 SMNVEV (reference sequence). With V trimmed by 3 bases and J by 5 bases, 3 bases remained unmatched. The CDR3 bases are TGTGCCAGCAGTTTGGGGACTAGCGGAAACAATGAGCAGTTCTTC. It encodes CASSLGTSGNNEQFF.

This rearrangement joins TRBV7-8 to TRBJ1-2; no firm D call. The germline gives CDR1 SGHVS, CDR2 FQNEAQ. The CDR3 runs to 14 residues. V gave up 1 base and J gave up 4 bases, with 10 bases separating them. The CDR3 nucleotides are TGTGCCAGCAGCTTAGACGGGATACCCTATGGCTACACCTTC. Its protein product is CASSLDGIPYGYTF.

J is TRBJ1-2 and V is TRBV28; D not resolved. Trimming stripped 3 bases from V and 2 bases from J, with 7 bases between. The germline CDR1 and CDR2 sequences are MDHEN and SYDVKM. There are 13 residues in the CDR3. DNA for the CDR3: TGTGCCAGCAGTTTTGGGCAGAACTATGGCTACACCTTC. Translating gives CASSFGQNYGYTF.

The genes are TRBV11-3 and TRBJ2-3, with TRBD1 matching over 7 bases. This CDR3 is 16 amino acids long. The V gene end was trimmed by 1 base and the J gene end by 2 bases; junction bases not matched to a gene: 6. Per germline, CDR1 SGHNT and CDR2 YENEEA. Here the CDR3 DNA reads TGTGCCAGCAGCTTAGGAGCTGGGACAGACACAGATACGCAGTATTTT. It specifies CASSLGAGTDTDTQYF.

The rearrangement links TRBV7-6 to TRBJ2-5; TRBD2 is a possible D gene (5 bases). The V gene lost 1 base and the J gene lost 5 bases, with 11 bases spanning the gap. This CDR3 region has 14 residues. The germline CDR1 and CDR2 sequences are SGHVS and FNYEAQ. The chain's CDR3 is CASSLGTGMETQYF. Here the CDR3 DNA reads TGTGCCAGCAGCTTAGGAACGGGAATGGAGACCCAGTACTTC.

The rearrangement joins TRBV6-9 to TRBJ2-1, with D perhaps matching TRBD2 (6 bases). Germline V gene sequence: CDR1 MNHGY, CDR2 SVAAGI. Trimming shortened V by 7 bases and J by 4 bases, and 14 bases separated the two germline ends. This CDR3 spans 14 amino acids. The CDR3 nucleotides are TGTGCCAGCATTAGCGGCCAGGATTACAATGAGCAGTTCTTC. It is translated as CASISGQDYNEQFF.

The chain has TRBV30 and TRBJ1-1; D remains ambiguous. CDR3 length: 13 amino acids. Trimming removed 2 bases from V and 6 bases from J, with 13 bases in between. Germline V gene lookup returns CDR1 GTSNPN and CDR2 SVGIG (reference sequence). The CDR3: CAWSIRGISEAFF. The CDR3 region has the DNA TGTGCCTGGAGTATTCGGGGAATCTCTGAAGCTTTCTTT.

The rearrangement uses TRBV5-1 and TRBJ2-7; 10 bases align to TRBD1. The V gene's germline CDR1 is SGHRS and CDR2 YFSETQ. This CDR3 has 18 residues. The V gene end was trimmed by 0 bases and the J gene end by 3 bases; junction bases not matched to a gene: 12. CDR3 amino acids: CASSLGQGAGVKYYEQYF. The CDR3 nucleotides read TGCGCCAGCAGCTTGGGACAGGGGGCCGGGGTTAAGTACTACGAGCAGTACTTC.

The genes are TRBV28 and TRBJ2-3; TRBD2 matches at 8 bases. CDR1 MDHEN and CDR2 SYDVKM come from the germline V gene. With V trimmed by 1 base and J by 1 base, 10 bases remained unmatched. This CDR3 region has 18 residues. CDR3: CASSLSAGAVFGTDTQYF. The CDR3 DNA reads as TGTGCCAGCAGTTTATCAGCGGGAGCGGTATTCGGCACAGATACGCAGTATTTT. Together with reference TRBV28 and TRBJ2-3, the CDR3 gives the full variable domain: DVKVTQSSRYLVKRTGEKVFLECVQDMDHENMFWYRQDPGLGLRLIYFSYDVKMKEKGDIPEGYSVSREKKERFSLILESASTNQTSMYLCASSLSAGAVFGTDTQYFGPGTRLTVL.

The chain combines TRBV30 with TRBJ2-1; weak D call: TRBD2 (5 bases). The germline V gene encodes CDR1 GTSNPN and CDR2 SVGIG (reference sequence). The CDR3 covers 13 residues. V was clipped by 7 bases and J by 0 bases, with 10 bases between them. CDR3 protein: CAFSGSSYNEQFF. In DNA form, the CDR3 reads TGTGCCTTCTCTGGGAGCTCCTACAATGAGCAGTTCTTC.

V usage is TRBV7-8 and J usage is TRBJ1-2, with 7 positions matching TRBD1. The CDR3 covers 15 residues. Germline CDR1 reads SGHVS; CDR2 reads FQNEAQ. V lost 0 bases and J lost 4; bases outside the gene matches: 5. The CDR3 loop reads CASSLATQGPYGYTF. For the CDR3, the DNA is TGTGCCAGCAGCTTAGCGACACAGGGGCCCTATGGCTACACCTTC.

The chain recombines TRBV5-1 with TRBJ2-1; 9 nucleotides align to TRBD2. Trimming cost V 0 bases and J 0 bases; bases outside gene matches: 10. Looked up from germline, CDR1 is SGHRS and CDR2 is YFSETQ. This CDR3 spans 19 amino acids. Here the CDR3 reads CASSLVREGPRGSYNEQFF. CDR3 DNA sequence: TGCGCCAGCAGCTTGGTGCGGGAGGGCCCTCGTGGCTCCTACAATGAGCAGTTCTTC.

This chain links TRBV6-1 with TRBJ1-6, with 9 positions matching TRBD1. The CDR3 totals 15 residues. CDR1 MNHNS and CDR2 SASEGT come from the germline V gene. V shed 6 bases, J shed 6 bases, and the junction held 6 bases outside the gene matches. CDR3 DNA: TGTGCCAGCAGCACAGGGGGCATCGGTAATTCACCCCTCCACTTT. This gives the protein CASSTGGIGNSPLHF.

The chain combines TRBV19 with TRBJ1-2; 7 nucleotides match TRBD1. Germline V gene data show CDR1 as LNHDA and CDR2 as SQIVND (reference sequence). This CDR3 has 17 residues. With 3 bases clipped from V and 3 bases from J, the junction kept 13 bases outside the gene matches. The CDR3 sequence: CASSMEIRRDRDYGYTF. CDR3 in DNA: TGTGCCAGTAGTATGGAGATACGCCGCGACAGGGACTATGGCTACACCTTC.